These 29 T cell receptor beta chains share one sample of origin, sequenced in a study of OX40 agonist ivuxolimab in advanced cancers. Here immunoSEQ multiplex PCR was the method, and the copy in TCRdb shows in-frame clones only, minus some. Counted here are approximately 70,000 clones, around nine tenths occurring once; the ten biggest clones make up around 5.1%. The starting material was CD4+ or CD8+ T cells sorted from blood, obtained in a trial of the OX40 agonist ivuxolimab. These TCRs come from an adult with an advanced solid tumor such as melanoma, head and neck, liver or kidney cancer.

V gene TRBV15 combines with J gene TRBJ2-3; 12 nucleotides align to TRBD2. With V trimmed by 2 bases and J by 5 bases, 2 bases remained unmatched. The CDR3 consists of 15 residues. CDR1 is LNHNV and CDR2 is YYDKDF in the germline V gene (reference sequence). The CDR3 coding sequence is TGTGCCACCAGCAGACAACTAGCGGGAGGAGATACGCAGTATTTT. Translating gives CATSRQLAGGDTQYF.

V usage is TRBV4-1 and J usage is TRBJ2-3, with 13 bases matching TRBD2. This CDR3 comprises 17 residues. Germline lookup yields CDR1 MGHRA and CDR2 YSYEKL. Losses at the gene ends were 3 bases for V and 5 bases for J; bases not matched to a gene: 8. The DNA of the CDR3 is TGCGCCAGCAGCCACCCAAGGGGACTAGCGGGGCAAGATACGCAGTATTTT. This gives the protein CASSHPRGLAGQDTQYF.

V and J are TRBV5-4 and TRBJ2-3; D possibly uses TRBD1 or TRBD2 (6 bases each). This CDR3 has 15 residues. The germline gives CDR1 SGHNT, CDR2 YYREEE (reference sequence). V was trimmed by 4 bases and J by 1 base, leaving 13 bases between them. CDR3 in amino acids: CASSVGGGGTDTQYF. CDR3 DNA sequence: TGTGCCAGCAGCGTGGGGGGCGGGGGCACAGATACGCAGTATTTT.

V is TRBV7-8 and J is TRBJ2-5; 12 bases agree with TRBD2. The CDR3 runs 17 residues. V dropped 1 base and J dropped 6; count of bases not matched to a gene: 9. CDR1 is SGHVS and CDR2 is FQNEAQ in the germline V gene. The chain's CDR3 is CASSLGGSTSGSKTQYF. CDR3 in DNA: TGTGCCAGCAGCTTAGGGGGGTCGACTAGCGGGAGTAAGACCCAGTACTTC.

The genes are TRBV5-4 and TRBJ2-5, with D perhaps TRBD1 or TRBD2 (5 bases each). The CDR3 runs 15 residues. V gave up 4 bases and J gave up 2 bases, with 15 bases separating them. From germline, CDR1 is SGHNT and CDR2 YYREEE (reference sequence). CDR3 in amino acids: CASSPILDSQETQYF. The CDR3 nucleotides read TGTGCCAGCAGCCCCATACTAGACAGTCAAGAGACCCAGTACTTC.

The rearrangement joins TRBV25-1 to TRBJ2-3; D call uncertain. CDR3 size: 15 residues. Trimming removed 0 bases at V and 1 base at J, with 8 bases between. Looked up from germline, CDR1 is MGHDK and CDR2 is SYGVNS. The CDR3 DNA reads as TGTGCCAGCAGTGAATATACCCGGGGCACAGATACGCAGTATTTT. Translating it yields CASSEYTRGTDTQYF.

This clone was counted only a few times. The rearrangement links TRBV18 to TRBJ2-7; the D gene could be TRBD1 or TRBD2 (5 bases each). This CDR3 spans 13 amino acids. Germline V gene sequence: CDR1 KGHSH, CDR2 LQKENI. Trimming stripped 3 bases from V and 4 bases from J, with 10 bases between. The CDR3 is CASSPGTQYEQYF. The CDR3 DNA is TGTGCCAGCTCACCCGGGACCCAATACGAGCAGTACTTC.

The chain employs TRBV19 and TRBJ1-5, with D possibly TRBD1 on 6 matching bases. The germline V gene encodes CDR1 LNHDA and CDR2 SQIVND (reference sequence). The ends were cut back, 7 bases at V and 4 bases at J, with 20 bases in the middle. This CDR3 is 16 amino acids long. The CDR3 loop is CASNPEGGEVNQPQHF. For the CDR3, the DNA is TGTGCCAGTAATCCCGAGGGGGGCGAGGTGAATCAGCCCCAGCATTTT.

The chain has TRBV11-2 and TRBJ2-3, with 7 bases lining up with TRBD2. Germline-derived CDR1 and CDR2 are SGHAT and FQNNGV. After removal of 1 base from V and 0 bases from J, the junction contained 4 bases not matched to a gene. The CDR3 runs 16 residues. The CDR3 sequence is CASSLGLAASTDTQYF. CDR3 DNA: TGTGCCAGCAGCTTAGGGCTAGCGGCTAGCACAGATACGCAGTATTTT.

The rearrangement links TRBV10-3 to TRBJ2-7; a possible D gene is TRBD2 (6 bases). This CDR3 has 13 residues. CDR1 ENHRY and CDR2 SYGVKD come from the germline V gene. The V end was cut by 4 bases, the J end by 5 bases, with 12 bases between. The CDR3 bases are TGTGCCATCAGTGTGGTTTGGGAGGACGAGCAGTACTTC. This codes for CAISVVWEDEQYF.

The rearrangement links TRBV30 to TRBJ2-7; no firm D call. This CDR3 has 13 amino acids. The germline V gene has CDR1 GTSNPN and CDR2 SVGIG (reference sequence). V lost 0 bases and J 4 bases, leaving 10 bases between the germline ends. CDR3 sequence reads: CAWSVRVGYEQYF. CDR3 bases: TGTGCCTGGAGTGTACGGGTAGGTTACGAGCAGTACTTC.

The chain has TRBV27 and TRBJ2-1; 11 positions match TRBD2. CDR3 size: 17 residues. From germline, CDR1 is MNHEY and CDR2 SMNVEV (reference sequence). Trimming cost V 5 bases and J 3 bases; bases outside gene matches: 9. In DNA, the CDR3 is TGTGCCAGCAGTGCCGAGCTAGCGGGAGGACTCTACAATGAGCAGTTCTTC. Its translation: CASSAELAGGLYNEQFF.

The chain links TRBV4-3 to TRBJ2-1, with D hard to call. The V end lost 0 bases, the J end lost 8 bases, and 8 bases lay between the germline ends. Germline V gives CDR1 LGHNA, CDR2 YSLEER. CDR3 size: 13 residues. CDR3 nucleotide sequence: TGCGCCAGCAGCCAAGACCCCTATGATGAGCAGTTCTTC. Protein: CASSQDPYDEQFF.

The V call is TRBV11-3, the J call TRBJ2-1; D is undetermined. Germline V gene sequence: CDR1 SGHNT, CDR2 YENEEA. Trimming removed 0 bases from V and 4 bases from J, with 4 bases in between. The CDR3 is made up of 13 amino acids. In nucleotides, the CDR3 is TGTGCCAGCAGCTTAGAACTTTACAATGAGCAGTTCTTC. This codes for CASSLELYNEQFF.

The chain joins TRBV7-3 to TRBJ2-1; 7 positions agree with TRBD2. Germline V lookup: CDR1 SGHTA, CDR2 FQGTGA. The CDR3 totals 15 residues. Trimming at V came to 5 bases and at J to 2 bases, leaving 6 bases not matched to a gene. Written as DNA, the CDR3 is TGTGCCAGCAGCCGGGCCGGGGGGACCTACAATGAGCAGTTCTTC. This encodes CASSRAGGTYNEQFF.

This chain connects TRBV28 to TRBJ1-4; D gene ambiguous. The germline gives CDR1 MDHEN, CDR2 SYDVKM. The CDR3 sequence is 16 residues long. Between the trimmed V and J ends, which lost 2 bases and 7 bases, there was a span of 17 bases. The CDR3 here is CASSLNPWGMGEKLFF. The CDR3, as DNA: TGTGCCAGCAGTTTAAACCCTTGGGGAATGGGTGAAAAACTGTTTTTT.

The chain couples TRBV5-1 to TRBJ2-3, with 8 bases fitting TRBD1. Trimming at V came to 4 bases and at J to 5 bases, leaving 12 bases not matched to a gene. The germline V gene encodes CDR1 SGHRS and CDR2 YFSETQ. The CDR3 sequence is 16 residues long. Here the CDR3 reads CASSPTGQGVGDTQYF. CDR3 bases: TGCGCCAGCAGCCCCACAGGACAGGGCGTAGGAGATACGCAGTATTTT.

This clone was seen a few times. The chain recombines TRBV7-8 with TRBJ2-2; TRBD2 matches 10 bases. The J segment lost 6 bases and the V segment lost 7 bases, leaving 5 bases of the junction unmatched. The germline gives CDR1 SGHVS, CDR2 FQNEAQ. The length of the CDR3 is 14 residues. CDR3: CASKSLAGAGELFF. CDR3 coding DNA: TGTGCCAGCAAAAGCCTAGCGGGAGCCGGGGAGCTGTTTTTT.

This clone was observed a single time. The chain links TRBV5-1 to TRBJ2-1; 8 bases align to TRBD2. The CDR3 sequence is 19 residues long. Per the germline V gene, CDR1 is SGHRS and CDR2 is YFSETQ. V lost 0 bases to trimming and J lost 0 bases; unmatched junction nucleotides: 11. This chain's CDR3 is CASSLVPGGPSSSYNEQFF. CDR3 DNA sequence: TGCGCCAGCAGCTTGGTTCCGGGAGGGCCCTCTAGCTCCTACAATGAGCAGTTCTTC. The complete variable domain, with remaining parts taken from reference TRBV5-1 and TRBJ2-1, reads KAGVTQTPRYLIKTRGQQVTLSCSPISGHRSVSWYQQTPGQGLQFLFEYFSETQRNKGNFPGRFSGRQFSNSRSEMNVSTLELGDSALYLCASSLVPGGPSSSYNEQFFGPGTRLTVL.

The CDR3 loop is CASSQQGGASSYNEQFF. The DNA of the CDR3 is TGTGCCAGCAGCCAACAGGGGGGCGCGAGCTCCTACAATGAGCAGTTCTTC. The chain joins TRBV4-2 to TRBJ2-1; the D gene is possibly TRBD1 (7 bases). CDR1 and CDR2 (germline): LGHNA, YNFKEQ. V was cut by 2 bases and J by 0 bases, with 14 bases left in between. This CDR3 has 17 amino acids.

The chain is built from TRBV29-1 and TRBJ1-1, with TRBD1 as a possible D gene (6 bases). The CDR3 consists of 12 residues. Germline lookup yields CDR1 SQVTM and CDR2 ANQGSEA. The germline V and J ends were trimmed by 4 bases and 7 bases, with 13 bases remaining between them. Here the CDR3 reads CSVGPRGSEAFF. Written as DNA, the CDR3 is TGCAGCGTTGGCCCCAGGGGTAGTGAAGCTTTCTTT.

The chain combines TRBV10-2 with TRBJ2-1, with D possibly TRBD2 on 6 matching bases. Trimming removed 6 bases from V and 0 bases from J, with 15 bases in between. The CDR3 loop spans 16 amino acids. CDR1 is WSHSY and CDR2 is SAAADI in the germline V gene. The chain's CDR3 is CASRRTMSSSYNEQFF. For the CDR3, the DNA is TGCGCCAGCAGGAGGACTATGAGCAGCTCCTACAATGAGCAGTTCTTC.

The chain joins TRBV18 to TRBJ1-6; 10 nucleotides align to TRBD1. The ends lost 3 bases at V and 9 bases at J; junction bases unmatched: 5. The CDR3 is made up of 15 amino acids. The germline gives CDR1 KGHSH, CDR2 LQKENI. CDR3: CASSPETGGISPLHF. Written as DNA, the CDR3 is TGTGCCAGCTCACCCGAGACAGGGGGCATTTCACCCCTCCACTTT. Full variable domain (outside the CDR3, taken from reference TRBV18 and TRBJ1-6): NAGVMQNPRHLVRRRGQEARLRCSPMKGHSHVYWYRQLPEEGLKFMVYLQKENIIDESGMPKERFSAEFPKEGPSILRIQQVVRGDSAAYFCASSPETGGISPLHFGNGTRLTVT.

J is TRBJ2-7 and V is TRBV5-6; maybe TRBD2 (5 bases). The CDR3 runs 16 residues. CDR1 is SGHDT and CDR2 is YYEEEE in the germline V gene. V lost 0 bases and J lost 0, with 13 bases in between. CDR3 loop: CASSLVLAHDSYEQYF. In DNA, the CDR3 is TGTGCCAGCAGCTTGGTTCTAGCACATGACTCCTACGAGCAGTACTTC.

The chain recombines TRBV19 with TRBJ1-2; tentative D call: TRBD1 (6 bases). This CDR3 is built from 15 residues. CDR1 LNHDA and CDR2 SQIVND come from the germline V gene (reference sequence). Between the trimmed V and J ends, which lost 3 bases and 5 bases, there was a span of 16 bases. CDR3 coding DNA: TGTGCCAGTAGTATTGTGGGGGGGCAGAATTATGGCTACACCTTC. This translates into CASSIVGGQNYGYTF.

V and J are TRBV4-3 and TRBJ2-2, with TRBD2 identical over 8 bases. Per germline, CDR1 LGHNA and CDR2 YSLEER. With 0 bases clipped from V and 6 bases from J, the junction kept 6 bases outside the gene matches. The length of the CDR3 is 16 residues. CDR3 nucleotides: TGCGCCAGCAGCCAAGAACCGAGCGGGAGCCCCGGGGAGCTGTTTTTT. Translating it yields CASSQEPSGSPGELFF.

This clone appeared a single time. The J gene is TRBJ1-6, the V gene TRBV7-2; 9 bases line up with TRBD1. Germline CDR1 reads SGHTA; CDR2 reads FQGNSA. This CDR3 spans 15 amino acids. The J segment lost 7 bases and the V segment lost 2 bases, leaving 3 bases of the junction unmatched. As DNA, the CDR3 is TGTGCCAGCAGCTTATACAGGGGGCGGAATTCACCCCTCCACTTT. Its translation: CASSLYRGRNSPLHF.

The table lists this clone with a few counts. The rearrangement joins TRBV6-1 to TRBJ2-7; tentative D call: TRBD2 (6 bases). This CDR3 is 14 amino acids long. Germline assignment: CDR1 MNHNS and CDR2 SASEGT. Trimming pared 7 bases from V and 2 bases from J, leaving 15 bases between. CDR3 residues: CASTKDGGPYEQYF. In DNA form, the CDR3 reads TGTGCCAGCACTAAGGACGGAGGGCCCTACGAGCAGTACTTC.

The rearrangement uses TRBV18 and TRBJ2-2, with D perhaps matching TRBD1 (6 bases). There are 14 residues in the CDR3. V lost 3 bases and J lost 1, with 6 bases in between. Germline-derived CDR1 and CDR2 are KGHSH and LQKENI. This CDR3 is CASSPGQNTGELFF. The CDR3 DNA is TGTGCCAGCTCACCGGGACAGAACACCGGGGAGCTGTTTTTT.